These T cell receptor beta chains were read from a single sample in a study of molecular identifiers for immune sequencing clone quantification. TCRdb recomputed calls from the PCR reads with MiXCR, one row per CDR3 protein. The repertoire consists of around 470,000 distinct CDR3 sequences, with 20% to 25% occurring once and the leading ten covering around 0.86%. Sequenced input: naive CD8+ T cells from blood, with Jurkat cell RNA spiked in. Receptors were obtained from a human donor in good health. Some libraries in this study had Jurkat cell RNA spiked in. Each CDR3 is given with its conserved first and last residue. Each record gives: J gene, D gene, clone size, V gene, CDR3 protein, CDR3 DNA. A D gene is named only where the DNA matches it firmly. Size is stated for part of the rows, as once, few or many counts, or as a class when the clone is expanded.

j_gene: TRBJ2-5; d_gene: NA; abundance: many; v_gene: TRBV7-8; CDR3aa: CASSRPGHQETQYF; CDR3nt: TGTGCCAGCAGCAGACCGGGACATCAAGAGACCCAGTACTTC
j_gene: TRBJ1-1; d_gene: NA; abundance: few; v_gene: TRBV7-9; CDR3aa: CASSPQGLGNTEAFF; CDR3nt: TGTGCCAGCAGCCCGCAGGGGTTGGGGAACACTGAAGCTTTCTTT
j_gene: TRBJ1-1; d_gene: NA; abundance: many; v_gene: TRBV6-5; CDR3aa: CASSYSSTEAFF; CDR3nt: TGTGCCAGCAGTTACTCGAGCACTGAAGCTTTCTTT
j_gene: TRBJ1-1; d_gene: TRBD1; abundance: many; v_gene: TRBV5-1; CDR3aa: CASSSPGQGANTEAFF; CDR3nt: TGCGCCAGCAGCTCACCGGGACAGGGGGCGAACACTGAAGCTTTCTTT
j_gene: TRBJ2-7; d_gene: NA; abundance: NA; v_gene: TRBV6-1; CDR3aa: CASSEVDKGYGQYF; CDR3nt: TGTGCCAGCAGTGAAGTAGACAAGGGCTACGGGCAGTACTTC
j_gene: TRBJ1-5; d_gene: NA; abundance: many; v_gene: TRBV6-2/TRBV6-3; CDR3aa: CASRQGNQPQHF; CDR3nt: TGTGCCAGCAGACAGGGCAATCAGCCCCAGCATTTT
j_gene: TRBJ2-5; d_gene: NA; abundance: NA; v_gene: TRBV5-5; CDR3aa: CASSLDLPADQYF; CDR3nt: TGTGCCAGCAGCTTGGATCTGCCGGCGGACCAGTACTTC
j_gene: TRBJ1-5; d_gene: NA; abundance: NA; v_gene: TRBV9; CDR3aa: CASSVAGREDQPQHF; CDR3nt: TGTGCCAGCAGCGTCGCGGGGAGGGAGGATCAGCCCCAGCATTTT
j_gene: TRBJ2-1; d_gene: TRBD2; abundance: few; v_gene: TRBV28; CDR3aa: CASSLASGGYYNEQFF; CDR3nt: TGTGCCAGCAGTTTAGCTAGCGGAGGATACTACAATGAGCAGTTCTTC
j_gene: TRBJ2-7; d_gene: NA; abundance: many; v_gene: TRBV29-1; CDR3aa: CSVGWAGNYEQYF; CDR3nt: TGCAGCGTTGGCTGGGCAGGGAACTACGAGCAGTACTTC
j_gene: TRBJ2-7; d_gene: TRBD1; abundance: few; v_gene: TRBV14; CDR3aa: CASSHRGQTSYEQYF; CDR3nt: TGTGCCAGCAGTCACAGGGGCCAGACCTCCTACGAGCAGTACTTC
j_gene: TRBJ2-3; d_gene: NA; abundance: NA; v_gene: TRBV4-3; CDR3aa: CASSQDGVGRTDTQYF; CDR3nt: TGCGCCAGCAGCCAAGATGGCGTGGGGCGCACAGATACGCAGTATTTT
j_gene: TRBJ2-6; d_gene: TRBD1; abundance: many; v_gene: TRBV5-4; CDR3aa: CASSWTGAGANVLTF; CDR3nt: TGTGCCAGCAGCTGGACAGGGGCTGGGGCCAACGTCCTGACTTTC
j_gene: TRBJ2-6; d_gene: TRBD1; abundance: many; v_gene: TRBV20-1; CDR3aa: CSARSETGTLSGANVLTF; CDR3nt: TGCAGTGCCAGATCGGAGACAGGGACCCTCTCTGGGGCCAACGTCCTGACTTTC
j_gene: TRBJ1-3; d_gene: TRBD1; abundance: few; v_gene: TRBV7-9; CDR3aa: CASSFPDRERAGNTIYF; CDR3nt: TGTGCCAGCAGCTTTCCGGACAGGGAAAGGGCTGGAAACACCATATATTTT
j_gene: TRBJ1-1; d_gene: NA; abundance: NA; v_gene: TRBV6-2/TRBV6-3; CDR3aa: CASSSWDRSMNTEAFF; CDR3nt: TGTGCCAGCAGTTCCTGGGATCGTTCGATGAACACTGAAGCTTTCTTT
j_gene: TRBJ2-3; d_gene: NA; abundance: many; v_gene: TRBV5-6; CDR3aa: CASSLGRSTSDTQYF; CDR3nt: TGTGCCAGCAGCTTGGGGCGTAGTACATCAGATACGCAGTATTTT
j_gene: TRBJ2-7; d_gene: NA; abundance: NA; v_gene: TRBV12-3/TRBV12-4; CDR3aa: CASNLGGLGNEQYF; CDR3nt: TGTGCCAGCAACCTGGGGGGGCTCGGGAACGAGCAGTACTTC
j_gene: TRBJ1-2; d_gene: NA; abundance: NA; v_gene: TRBV29-1; CDR3aa: CSVEVSGLNYGYTF; CDR3nt: TGCAGCGTTGAAGTTTCGGGGCTTAACTATGGCTACACCTTC
j_gene: TRBJ2-4; d_gene: NA; abundance: NA; v_gene: TRBV4-3; CDR3aa: CASSQDWGGAQAF; CDR3nt: TGCGCCAGCAGCCAAGACTGGGGGGGGGCCCAAGCTTTC
j_gene: TRBJ2-3; d_gene: NA; abundance: NA; v_gene: TRBV20-1; CDR3aa: CSARVRDGKRTDTQYF; CDR3nt: TGCAGTGCTAGAGTCCGGGACGGAAAACGCACAGATACGCAGTATTTT
j_gene: TRBJ2-3; d_gene: NA; abundance: NA; v_gene: TRBV10-3; CDR3aa: CAISEEGLAVGADTQYF; CDR3nt: TGTGCCATCAGTGAGGAGGGATTGGCGGTGGGGGCAGATACGCAGTATTTT
j_gene: TRBJ1-1; d_gene: NA; abundance: many; v_gene: TRBV2; CDR3aa: CASSEAGGGTEAFF; CDR3nt: TGTGCCAGCAGTGAAGCTGGGGGCGGCACTGAAGCTTTCTTT
j_gene: TRBJ2-3; d_gene: TRBD2; abundance: few; v_gene: TRBV9; CDR3aa: CASSVGPSGVTDTQYF; CDR3nt: TGTGCCAGCAGCGTAGGGCCCAGCGGGGTAACAGATACGCAGTATTTT
j_gene: TRBJ2-4; d_gene: NA; abundance: NA; v_gene: TRBV21-1; CDR3aa: CASSKDGDRGKNIQYF; CDR3nt: TGTGCCAGCAGCAAAGACGGGGACAGGGGAAAAAACATTCAGTACTTC
j_gene: TRBJ2-3; d_gene: TRBD1; abundance: many; v_gene: TRBV5-1; CDR3aa: CASSLEGQGAADTQYF; CDR3nt: TGCGCCAGCAGCTTGGAGGGACAGGGGGCGGCAGATACGCAGTATTTT
j_gene: TRBJ2-5; d_gene: NA; abundance: once; v_gene: TRBV6-1; CDR3aa: CASGEEAIRQETQYF; CDR3nt: TGTGCCAGCGGTGAAGAAGCCATCCGCCAAGAGACCCAGTACTTC
j_gene: TRBJ2-1; d_gene: TRBD2; abundance: many; v_gene: TRBV11-2; CDR3aa: CASSATIAGEQFF; CDR3nt: TGTGCCAGCAGCGCTACGATAGCGGGAGAGCAGTTCTTC
j_gene: TRBJ2-3; d_gene: TRBD1; abundance: NA; v_gene: TRBV18; CDR3aa: CASSPSFGTGAHTDTQYF; CDR3nt: TGTGCCAGCTCACCTTCGTTCGGTACAGGGGCGCACACAGATACGCAGTATTTT
j_gene: TRBJ1-2; d_gene: NA; abundance: few; v_gene: TRBV19; CDR3aa: CASTWTRSPYGYTF; CDR3nt: TGTGCCAGCACTTGGACACGCTCTCCCTATGGCTACACCTTC
j_gene: TRBJ1-1; d_gene: NA; abundance: many; v_gene: TRBV7-9; CDR3aa: CASSSPDRTGTEAFF; CDR3nt: TGTGCCAGCAGCTCGCCTGACAGGACTGGCACTGAAGCTTTCTTT
j_gene: TRBJ1-1; d_gene: TRBD1; abundance: NA; v_gene: TRBV13; CDR3aa: CASSSTGTGGLNTEAFF; CDR3nt: TGTGCCAGCAGCTCTACCGGGACAGGGGGGTTGAACACTGAAGCTTTCTTT
j_gene: TRBJ2-1; d_gene: NA; abundance: few; v_gene: TRBV9; CDR3aa: CASSVAGGQNNEQFF; CDR3nt: TGTGCCAGCAGCGTAGCGGGGGGACAGAACAATGAGCAGTTCTTC
j_gene: TRBJ2-1; d_gene: TRBD2; abundance: many; v_gene: TRBV12-3/TRBV12-4; CDR3aa: CASSTPWTSGGFGWQFF; CDR3nt: TGTGCCAGCAGTACCCCTTGGACTAGCGGGGGGTTTGGCTGGCAGTTCTTC
j_gene: TRBJ2-5; d_gene: NA; abundance: few; v_gene: TRBV28; CDR3aa: CASTPGGKETQYF; CDR3nt: TGTGCCAGCACCCCGGGGGGCAAAGAGACCCAGTACTTC
j_gene: TRBJ1-1; d_gene: NA; abundance: once; v_gene: TRBV11-2; CDR3aa: CVSSLIRTGTEAFF; CDR3nt: TGTGTCAGCAGCTTAATACGGACGGGCACTGAAGCTTTCTTT